This T cell receptor (beta chain) stems from a study of T cells after yellow fever vaccination. TCR cDNA, made by 5'RACE template switching, carried an added universal primer site and UMIs. TCRdb re-derived calls from the 5' RACE reads in MiXCR, one entry per CDR3 protein. There are about 300,000 distinct CDR3 sequences in the sample; approximately 8% occur only once, and about 3.5% lies in the top ten. Comment on this clonotype: Its antigen is currently unknown.

There are 12 residues in the CDR3. V was cut by 6 bases and J by 11 bases, with 14 bases left in between. Study-level findings and limits: The bulk population could contribute abundant contaminating clonotypes to FACS-sorted repertoires.

The TCR sequence derives from a man younger than 35 who received the YFV17D yellow fever vaccine. The V gene is TRBV12-3 or TRBV12-4, the J gene TRBJ2-4, with D tentatively TRBD1 (7 bases). The specimen was CD4+ T cells sorted from PBMCs, collected 5 days after the yellow fever booster vaccination. The CDR3 coding sequence is TGTGCCAGCAGAAGACAGGGAGGCGTTCAGTACTTC. This encodes CASRRQGGVQYF.